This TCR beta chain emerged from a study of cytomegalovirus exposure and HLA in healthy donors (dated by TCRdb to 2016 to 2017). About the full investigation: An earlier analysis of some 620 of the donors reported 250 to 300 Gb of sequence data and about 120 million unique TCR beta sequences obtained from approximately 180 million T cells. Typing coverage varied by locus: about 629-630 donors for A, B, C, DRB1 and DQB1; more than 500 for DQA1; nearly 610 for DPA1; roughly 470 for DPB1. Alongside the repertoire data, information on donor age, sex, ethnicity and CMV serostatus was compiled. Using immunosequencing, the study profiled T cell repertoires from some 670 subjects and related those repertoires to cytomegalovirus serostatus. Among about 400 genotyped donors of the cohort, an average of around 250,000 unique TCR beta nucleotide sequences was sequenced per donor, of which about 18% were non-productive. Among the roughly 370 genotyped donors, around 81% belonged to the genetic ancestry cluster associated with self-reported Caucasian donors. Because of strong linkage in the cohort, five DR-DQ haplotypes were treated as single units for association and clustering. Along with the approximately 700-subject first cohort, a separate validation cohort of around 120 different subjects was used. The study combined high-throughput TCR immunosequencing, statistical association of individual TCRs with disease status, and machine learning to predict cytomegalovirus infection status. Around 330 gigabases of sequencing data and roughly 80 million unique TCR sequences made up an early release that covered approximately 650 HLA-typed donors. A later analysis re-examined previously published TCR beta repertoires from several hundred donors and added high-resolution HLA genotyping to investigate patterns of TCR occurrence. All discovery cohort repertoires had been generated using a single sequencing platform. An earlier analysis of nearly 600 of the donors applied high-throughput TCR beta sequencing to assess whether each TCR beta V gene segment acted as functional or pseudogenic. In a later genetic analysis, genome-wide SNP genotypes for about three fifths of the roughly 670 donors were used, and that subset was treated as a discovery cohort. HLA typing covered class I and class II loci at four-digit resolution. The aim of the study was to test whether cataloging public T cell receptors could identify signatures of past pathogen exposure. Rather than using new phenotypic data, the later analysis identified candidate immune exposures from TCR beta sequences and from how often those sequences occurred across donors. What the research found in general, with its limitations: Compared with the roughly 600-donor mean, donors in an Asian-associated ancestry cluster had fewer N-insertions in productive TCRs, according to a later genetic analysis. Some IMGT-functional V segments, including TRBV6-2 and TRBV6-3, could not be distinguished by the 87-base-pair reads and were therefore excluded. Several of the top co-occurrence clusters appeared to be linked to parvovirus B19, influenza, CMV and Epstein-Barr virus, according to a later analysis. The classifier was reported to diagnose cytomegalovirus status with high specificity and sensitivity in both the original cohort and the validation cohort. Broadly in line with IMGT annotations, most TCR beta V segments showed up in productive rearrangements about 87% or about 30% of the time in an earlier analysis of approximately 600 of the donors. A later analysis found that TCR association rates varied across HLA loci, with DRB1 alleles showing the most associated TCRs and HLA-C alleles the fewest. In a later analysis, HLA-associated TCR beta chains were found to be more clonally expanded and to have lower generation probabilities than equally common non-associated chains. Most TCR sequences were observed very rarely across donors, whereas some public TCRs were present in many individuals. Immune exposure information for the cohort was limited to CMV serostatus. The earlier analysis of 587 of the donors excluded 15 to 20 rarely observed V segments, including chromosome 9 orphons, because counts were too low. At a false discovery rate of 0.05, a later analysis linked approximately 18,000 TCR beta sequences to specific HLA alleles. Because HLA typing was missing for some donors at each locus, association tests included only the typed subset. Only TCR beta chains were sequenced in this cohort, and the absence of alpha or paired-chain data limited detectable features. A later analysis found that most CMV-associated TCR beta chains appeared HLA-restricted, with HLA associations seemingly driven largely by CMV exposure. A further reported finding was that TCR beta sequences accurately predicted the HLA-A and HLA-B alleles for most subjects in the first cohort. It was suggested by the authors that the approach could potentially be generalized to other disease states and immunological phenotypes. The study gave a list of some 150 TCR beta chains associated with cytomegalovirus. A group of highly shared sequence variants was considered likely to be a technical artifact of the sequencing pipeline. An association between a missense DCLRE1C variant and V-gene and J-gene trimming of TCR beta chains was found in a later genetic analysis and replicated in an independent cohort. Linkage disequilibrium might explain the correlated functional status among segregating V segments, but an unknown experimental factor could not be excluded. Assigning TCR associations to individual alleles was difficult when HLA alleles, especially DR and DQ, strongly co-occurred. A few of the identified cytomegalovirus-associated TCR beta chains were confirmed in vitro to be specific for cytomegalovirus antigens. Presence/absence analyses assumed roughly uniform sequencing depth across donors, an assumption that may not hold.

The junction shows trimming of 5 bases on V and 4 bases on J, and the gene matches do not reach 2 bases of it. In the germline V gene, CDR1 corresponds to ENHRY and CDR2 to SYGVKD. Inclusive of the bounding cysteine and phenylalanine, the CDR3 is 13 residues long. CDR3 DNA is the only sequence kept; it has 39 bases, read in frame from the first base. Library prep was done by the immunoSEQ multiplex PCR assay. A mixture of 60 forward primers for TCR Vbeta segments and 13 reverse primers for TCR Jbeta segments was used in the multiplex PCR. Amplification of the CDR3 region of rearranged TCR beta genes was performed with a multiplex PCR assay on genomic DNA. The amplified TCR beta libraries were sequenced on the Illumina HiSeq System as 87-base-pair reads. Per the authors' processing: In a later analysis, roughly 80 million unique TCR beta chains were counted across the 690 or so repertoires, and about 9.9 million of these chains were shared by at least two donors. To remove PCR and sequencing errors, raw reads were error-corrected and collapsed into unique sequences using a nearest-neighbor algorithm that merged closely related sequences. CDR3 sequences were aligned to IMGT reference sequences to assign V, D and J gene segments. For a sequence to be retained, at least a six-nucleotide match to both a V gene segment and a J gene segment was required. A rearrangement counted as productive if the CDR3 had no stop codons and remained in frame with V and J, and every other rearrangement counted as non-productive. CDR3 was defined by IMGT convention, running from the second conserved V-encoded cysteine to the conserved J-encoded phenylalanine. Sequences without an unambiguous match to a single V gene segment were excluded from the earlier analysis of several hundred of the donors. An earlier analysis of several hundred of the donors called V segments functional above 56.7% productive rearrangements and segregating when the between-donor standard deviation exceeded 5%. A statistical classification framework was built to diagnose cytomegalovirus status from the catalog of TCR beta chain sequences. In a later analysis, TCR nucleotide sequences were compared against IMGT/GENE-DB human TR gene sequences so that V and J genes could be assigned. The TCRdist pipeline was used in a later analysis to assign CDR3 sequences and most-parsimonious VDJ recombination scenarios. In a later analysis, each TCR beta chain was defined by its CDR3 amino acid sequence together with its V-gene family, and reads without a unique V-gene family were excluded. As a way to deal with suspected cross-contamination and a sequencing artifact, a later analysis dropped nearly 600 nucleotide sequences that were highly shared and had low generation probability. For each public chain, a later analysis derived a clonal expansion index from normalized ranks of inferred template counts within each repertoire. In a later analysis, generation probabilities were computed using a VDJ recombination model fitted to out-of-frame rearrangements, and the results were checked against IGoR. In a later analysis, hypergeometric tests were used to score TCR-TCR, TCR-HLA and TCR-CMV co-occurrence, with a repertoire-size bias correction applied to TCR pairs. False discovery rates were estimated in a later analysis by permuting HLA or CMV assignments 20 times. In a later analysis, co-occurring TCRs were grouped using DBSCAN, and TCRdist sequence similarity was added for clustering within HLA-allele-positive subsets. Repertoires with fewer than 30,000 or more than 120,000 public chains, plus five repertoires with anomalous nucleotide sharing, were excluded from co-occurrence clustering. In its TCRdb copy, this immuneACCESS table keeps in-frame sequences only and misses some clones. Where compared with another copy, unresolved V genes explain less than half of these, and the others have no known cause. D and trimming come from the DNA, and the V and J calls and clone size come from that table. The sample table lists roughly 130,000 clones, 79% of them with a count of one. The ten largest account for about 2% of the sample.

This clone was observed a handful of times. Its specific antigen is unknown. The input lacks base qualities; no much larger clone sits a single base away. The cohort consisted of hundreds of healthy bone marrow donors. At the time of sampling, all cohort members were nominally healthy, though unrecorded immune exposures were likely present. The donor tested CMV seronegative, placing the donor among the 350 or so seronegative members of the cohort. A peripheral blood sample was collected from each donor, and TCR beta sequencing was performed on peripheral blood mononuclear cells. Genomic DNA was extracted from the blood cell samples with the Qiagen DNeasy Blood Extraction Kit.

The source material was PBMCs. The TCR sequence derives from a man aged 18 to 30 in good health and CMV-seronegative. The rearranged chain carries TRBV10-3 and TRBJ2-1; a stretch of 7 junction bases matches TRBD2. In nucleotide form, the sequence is TGTGCCATCAGTCTAGCGGAATACAATGAGCAGTTCTTC. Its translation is CAISLAEYNEQFF.